A single sample gave rise to the 14 T cell receptor beta chains below, sequenced in a study of T cells expressing NK-cell markers. TCRdb re-called the 5' RACE reads; one entry per CDR3 protein, DNA not given. This sample contains over 150,000 distinct CDR3 sequences. Sample: blood T cells: a sorted CD56 or NKG2C T cell subset, CD4+ or CD8+ T cells, or bulk PBMC T cells (not recorded which). The receptors come from a woman between 50 and 59 years old in good health.

The chain couples TRBV7-7 to TRBJ1-4; lacking DNA, the TRBD1 call made by TCRdb goes unchecked. Germline CDR1 and CDR2: SSHAT and FNYEAQ (reference sequence). This CDR3 has 14 amino acids. The CDR3 spells CASSPEVGTEKLFF.

J is TRBJ1-5 and V is TRBV15. CDR1 is LNHNV, CDR2 YYDKDF, per germline (reference sequence). The CDR3 sequence is 15 residues long. The CDR3 loop is CATSRDLGINQPQHF.

The chain combines TRBV19 with TRBJ1-1; TCRdb returns TRBD1, unconfirmable since there is no DNA. The CDR3 consists of 16 residues. CDR1 is LNHDA and CDR2 is SQIVND in the germline V gene (reference sequence). This CDR3 is CASSRATVGRWTEAFF.

The chain uses TRBV29-1 and TRBJ1-1. The CDR3 totals 13 residues. In germline, CDR1 is SQVTM, CDR2 ANQGSEA. The CDR3 here is CSVREGWNTEAFF.

The rearrangement joins TRBV6-6 to TRBJ1-2; TCRdb outputs TRBD1, but without DNA this stays unchecked. Per the germline V gene, CDR1 is MNHNY and CDR2 is SVGAGI (reference sequence). This CDR3 has 13 amino acids. CDR3: CASSLTGEDGYTF.

The chain joins TRBV20-1 to TRBJ1-2. The CDR3 has 13 amino acids. Germline V gene lookup returns CDR1 DFQATT and CDR2 SNEGSKA (reference sequence). CDR3 amino acids: CSASIDLFGGYTF.

The rearrangement links TRBV20-1 to TRBJ2-1; absent DNA, TCRdb's TRBD2 call cannot be checked. Germline CDR1 reads DFQATT; CDR2 reads SNEGSKA (reference sequence). The CDR3 is 15 residues long. CDR3 sequence: CSARLGEGTYNEQFF.

The chain recombines TRBV20-1 with TRBJ2-7; TCRdb lists TRBD1, though no DNA is available to test this call. The CDR3 loop spans 14 amino acids. Germline lookup yields CDR1 DFQATT and CDR2 SNEGSKA (reference sequence). CDR3 protein: CSATHFIGDYEQYF.

The gene calls are TRBV6-6 and TRBJ1-1; as DNA is missing, the TRBD1 call by TCRdb cannot be tested. CDR3 length equals 14 residues. The V gene's germline CDR1 is MNHNY and CDR2 SVGAGI (reference sequence). CDR3: CASSYSIRTGYAFF.

This chain joins TRBV7-3 and TRBJ2-1; TCRdb designates TRBD1, a call that cannot be tested without DNA. The CDR3 covers 12 residues. Germline CDR1 is SGHTA and CDR2 is FQGTGA. The CDR3 spells CASSLERGEQFF. Supplemented by reference TRBV7-3 and TRBJ2-1, the full variable domain reads GAGVSQTPSNKVTEKGKYVELRCDPISGHTALYWYRQSLGQGPEFLIYFQGTGAADDSGLPNDRFFAVRPEGSVSTLKIQRTERGDSAVYLCASSLERGEQFFGPGTRLTVL.

V usage is TRBV12-5 and J usage is TRBJ2-1; TCRdb returns TRBD1, unconfirmable since there is no DNA. The length of the CDR3 is 21 residues. CDR1 and CDR2 (germline): LGHNT, FRNRAP. The CDR3 loop reads CASGLEVSGGIELSSYNEQFF.

This chain joins TRBV20-1 and TRBJ2-1; the D call of TRBD2 rests on TCRdb alone, since no DNA is present to check it. CDR3 length: 14 residues. Germline V gene sequence: CDR1 DFQATT, CDR2 SNEGSKA (reference sequence). CDR3 in amino acids: CSAPHSGMYNEQFF.

The genes are TRBV7-9 and TRBJ1-4. Looked up from germline, CDR1 is SEHNR and CDR2 is FQNEAQ (reference sequence). The CDR3 runs 13 residues. The CDR3 is CAIRGTHNEKLFF.

The chain combines TRBV11-2 with TRBJ2-1; no DNA is available, so the TRBD1 call from TCRdb remains unchecked. Germline values: CDR1 SGHAT, CDR2 FQNNGV. The CDR3 loop spans 16 amino acids. This CDR3 reads CASSSYRGRGGDEQFF.